The sequence of this T cell receptor beta chain was determined in a study of cytomegalovirus exposure and HLA in healthy donors. Findings and limits, study-wide: In all likelihood, a cluster of highly shared sequence variants was a sequencing artifact. Looking again later, the authors saw that most CMV-associated TCR beta chains seemed HLA-restricted. Confirmation was obtained in vitro that a few CMV-associated chains are specific for CMV antigens.

The CDR3 covers 12 residues. Germline CDR1 SEHNR, CDR2 FQNEAQ (reference sequence). The J segment lost 7 bases and the V segment lost 4 bases, leaving 1 base of the junction unmatched. Of note for this clone: Its antigen is unidentified.

The donors comprised healthy bone marrow donors. 60 Vbeta and 13 Jbeta primers were used in PCR. Clones were read by immunoSEQ multiplex PCR, and TCRdb kept only the in-frame ones, dropping some. The table records roughly 200,000 clones, over 9.5% of them present only once. Sequencing used PBMCs. The source is a man aged 45-65 years in good health and CMV-seropositive. The chain uses TRBV7-9 and TRBJ2-7; 10 positions match TRBD2. The CDR3 protein is CASSSGLAEQYV. CDR3 nucleotide sequence: TGTGCCAGCAGCTCGGGACTAGCGGAGCAGTACGTC.